This TCR beta chain appears in the sequencing data of a study of follicular helper T cells after annual influenza vaccination. Study at large: Days 0, 7 and 28 post-vaccination were the blood draw times.

CDR3 length: 14 residues. In germline, CDR1 is SGHTA, CDR2 FQGNSA. The V gene lost 3 bases and the J gene lost 0 bases, with 3 bases spanning the gap. Time point denoted: 2015-2016 season, pre-vaccination. Using immunoSEQ multiplex PCR, the repertoire was profiled, and TCRdb retains in-frame clones only, with some absent. The table records roughly 6,100 clones, 82% of them present only once. The rearrangement links TRBV7-2 to TRBJ2-6; D unclear. The specimen was CXCR5- memory CD4+ T cells sorted from blood, collected on the day of influenza vaccination. This TCR was sampled from an adult who received the influenza vaccine. CDR3 amino acids: CASSLGSGANVLTF. CDR3 nucleotide sequence: TGTGCCAGCAGCTTGGGCTCTGGGGCCAACGTCCTGACTTTC.